Listed here are 3 T cell receptor beta chains from one sample, sequenced in a study of Tregs in tolerant kidney transplant recipients. Sequenced by immunoSEQ multiplex PCR; TCRdb stores in-frame clones only, minus some. Altogether roughly 64,000 clones are present, about 87% being singletons, with the ten largest covering 3.8%. Related graft donors supplied nonmyeloablative bone marrow transplants, and mixed chimerism was transient. The sample consisted of CD4+ T cells from blood (PBMCs), taken 6 months after the transplant. These receptors originate from a human patient who received a combined kidney and bone marrow transplant. The graft donor may have contributed some T cells.

The chain combines TRBV4-3 with TRBJ2-5; D perhaps matches TRBD2 (5 bases). Germline V gives CDR1 LGHNA, CDR2 YSLEER. Trimming left V 0 bases short and J 5 bases short, with 16 bases between. CDR3 length: 16 residues. The CDR3 spells CASSQEPPGTGETQYF. The DNA of the CDR3 is TGCGCCAGCAGCCAAGAACCCCCGGGAACCGGGGAGACCCAGTACTTC.

The chain joins TRBV9 to TRBJ2-7; TRBD2 matches 8 bases. Germline V gene sequence: CDR1 SGDLS, CDR2 YYNGEE. The length of the CDR3 is 15 residues. V was clipped by 4 bases and J by 3 bases; unmatched bases: 9. The CDR3: CASSPKSGGSYEQYF. The CDR3 coding sequence is TGTGCCAGCAGCCCGAAGAGCGGGGGAAGCTACGAGCAGTACTTC.

The chain links TRBV5-1 to TRBJ1-2; D might be TRBD1 (5 bases). The CDR3 spans 17 residues. CDR1 SGHRS and CDR2 YFSETQ come from the germline V gene. V dropped 3 bases and J dropped 1 base, with 19 bases sitting between them. The CDR3 DNA sequence: TGCGCCAGCAGCTCGGCCTTTGGGGCGGATCTTAACTATGGCTACACCTTC. It encodes CASSSAFGADLNYGYTF.